These T cell receptor beta chains were read from a single sample in a study of cytomegalovirus exposure and HLA in healthy donors. Assay: immunoSEQ multiplex PCR; the TCRdb copy retains only in-frame clones and omits some. This sample has more than 80,000 clones, with 64% found just once. Sequencing was done on a sample of PBMCs. Every receptor here comes from a man aged 60-69 years in good health and CMV-seronegative. The conserved cysteine and the conserved F or W are not part of the CDR3 here. Each record gives: D gene, J gene, V gene, CDR3 protein. The D gene is left open where the match is weak.

>TRBD1|TRBJ1-5|TRBV6-4
ASSYSKAGGQPQH
>-|TRBJ1-1|TRBV2
ASSAQVNTEAF
>TRBD1|TRBJ1-5|TRBV9
ASSVGTGGSNQPQH
>-|TRBJ2-1|TRBV7-2
ASSSPQSRPGEQF
>TRBD1|TRBJ2-7|TRBV2
ASSYPQGLTGTGSSYEQY
>-|TRBJ2-3|TRBV6-5
ASSYKRTTDTQY
>-|TRBJ2-7|TRBV9
ASKEGEFGPYEQY
>-|TRBJ1-6|TRBV28
ASSASSYNSPLH
>TRBD2|TRBJ2-1|TRBV9
ASSQTGGHTNEQF
>-|TRBJ1-1|TRBV10-1
ASSPRTENTEAF
>-|TRBJ1-1|TRBV6-1
ASSLETNTEAF
>-|TRBJ2-5|TRBV5-1
ASSFNDRQETQY
>TRBD1|TRBJ2-3|TRBV4-1
ASSRGTGLDTQY
>-|TRBJ2-2|TRBV7-9
ASSVEGGPTGELF
>TRBD1|-|TRBV5-4
ASSIGDRPYEQY
>TRBD1|TRBJ2-1|TRBV6-1
ASTYRGDYNEQF
>TRBD2|TRBJ2-7|TRBV2
ASIYGQAPLAAHSYEQY
>-|TRBJ2-3|TRBV2
ASSETDTQY
>-|TRBJ1-1|TRBV19
ASSRGEGPSTEAF
>-|TRBJ2-7|TRBV7-2
ASSPPTYEQY
>-|TRBJ2-3|TRBV28
ASSWSPDTQY
>TRBD1|TRBJ1-2|TRBV11-2
ASSRGPGGYT
>-|TRBJ1-1|TRBV18
ASSPGTLGNTEAF
>-|TRBJ1-2|TRBV11-2
ASSPRVVGYGYT
>-|TRBJ2-2|TRBV19
ASTPPVGANTGELF
>-|TRBJ2-7|TRBV7-7
ASSLAPRCSYEQY
>TRBD1|TRBJ2-7|TRBV18
ASSSGTGGLREQY
>-|TRBJ2-2|TRBV18
ASSLDWNTGELF
>TRBD2|TRBJ2-1|TRBV2
ASRPTSGRANEQF
>TRBD1|TRBJ2-7|TRBV2
ASRRTGPNYEQY
>-|TRBJ2-2|TRBV27
ASSLLSNTGELF
>TRBD1|TRBJ2-3|TRBV27
ASSLSPPQGQAFTDTQY
>TRBD1|TRBJ1-6|TRBV28
ASSSATGVSSPLH
>TRBD2|TRBJ2-7|TRBV18
ASSPPIAGGVYEQY
>-|TRBJ2-5|TRBV13
ASSRTTWETQY
>TRBD1|TRBJ2-1|TRBV2
ASSRQGAINEQF
>TRBD1|TRBJ2-2|TRBV9
ASSVAPIDRATGELF
>-|TRBJ1-4|TRBV6-1
ASSELSGDFSTNEKLF
>TRBD1|TRBJ1-2|TRBV19
ASSIDGTGEFYGYT
>TRBD1|TRBJ2-5|TRBV7-6
ASSPQGASETQY
>TRBD2|TRBJ2-1|TRBV18
ASSTSGGGNEQF
>TRBD2|TRBJ2-1|TRBV7-2
ASSLGTSGGAEF
>-|TRBJ1-5|TRBV4-1
ASSPPGQSSNQPQH
>TRBD1|TRBJ2-2|TRBV2
ASSSDRAKTNTGELF
>TRBD1|TRBJ1-1|TRBV9
ASSVGGGTGITEAF
>-|TRBJ2-3|TRBV7-6
ASSVQGRTDTQY
>TRBD1|TRBJ2-2|TRBV2
ASSKSGTGAGELF